These 13 T cell receptor beta chains share one sample of origin, sequenced in a study of lymphopenia after photon versus proton radiotherapy. Clones were sequenced by immunoSEQ multiplex PCR, and TCRdb holds only the in-frame ones, with some missing. The sample includes some 70,000 clones, over 70% of them seen just once. Sequenced here: peripheral blood, sampled from a patient treated with proton-based radiotherapy. The origin of the receptors is a man aged 80 or over with esophageal cancer.

V is TRBV7-2 and J is TRBJ2-1; 10 bases map to TRBD2. Germline V lookup: CDR1 SGHTA, CDR2 FQGNSA. CDR3 length equals 15 residues. V shed 4 bases, J shed 7 bases, and the junction held 7 bases outside the gene matches. The CDR3 DNA reads TGTGCCAGCAGCTCCACTAGCGGGATTCAAAATGAGCAGTTCTTC. This translates into CASSSTSGIQNEQFF.

The V call is TRBV7-2, the J call TRBJ2-3, with D possibly being TRBD2 (5 bases). The ends were cut back, 7 bases at V and 3 bases at J, with 14 bases in the middle. Germline V gene lookup returns CDR1 SGHTA and CDR2 FQGNSA. This CDR3 spans 14 amino acids. The CDR3 here is CASMRAMVTDTQYF. As DNA, the CDR3 is TGTGCCAGCATGAGGGCGATGGTAACAGATACGCAGTATTTT.

The chain uses TRBV9 and TRBJ2-7; 10 bases align to TRBD1. Germline CDR1 is SGDLS and CDR2 is YYNGEE. The CDR3 spans 16 residues. J was trimmed by 5 bases and V by 0 bases; bases with no gene match: 8. Written as DNA, the CDR3 is TGTGCCAGCAGCGTAGAGGTCGGACAGGGGGTAAACGAGCAGTACTTC. Amino acid sequence: CASSVEVGQGVNEQYF.

This clone was seen a single time. The junction departs from germline at one end; a sequencing error may be responsible. The CDR3 loop is CASSPGGGEQFF. CDR3 DNA sequence: TGTGCTAGCAGCCCCGGGGGCGGGGAGCAGTTCTTC. The genes are TRBV7-7 and TRBJ2-1; D might be TRBD1 or TRBD2, each matching 6 bases. The germline gives CDR1 SSHAT, CDR2 FNYEAQ (reference sequence). CDR3 length: 12 amino acids.

V is TRBV27 and J is TRBJ1-6; 7 nucleotides align to TRBD1. Germline trimming cut 4 bases from V and 5 bases from J; bases unmatched to any gene: 5. The CDR3 totals 15 residues. Germline CDR1 MNHEY, CDR2 SMNVEV (reference sequence). CDR3 bases: TGTGCCAGCAGTTATACGGGACAGAATAATTCACCCCTCCACTTT. The encoded protein is CASSYTGQNNSPLHF.

This clone was counted between two and nine times. V is TRBV19 and J is TRBJ2-2; TRBD1 might be the D (5 bases). The V end was cut by 3 bases, the J end by 0 bases, with 8 bases between. This CDR3 spans 15 amino acids. Germline CDR1 is LNHDA and CDR2 is SQIVND (reference sequence). The CDR3 nucleotides are TGTGCCAGTAGTATTTTAGGGGCGAACACCGGGGAGCTGTTTTTT. This translates into CASSILGANTGELFF.

The chain uses TRBV19 and TRBJ2-4; TRBD1 matches at 8 bases. CDR3 length equals 14 residues. J was trimmed by 10 bases and V by 5 bases; bases with no gene match: 10. Germline assignment: CDR1 LNHDA and CDR2 SQIVND (reference sequence). Here the CDR3 DNA reads TGTGCCAGTAGTCCCTTGGGACAGGATCAAATTCAGTACTTC. Protein product: CASSPLGQDQIQYF.

The gene calls are TRBV5-8 and TRBJ2-3; D is unresolved. The CDR3 spans 15 residues. V was trimmed by 0 bases and J by 4 bases, leaving 12 bases between them. CDR1 is SGHTS and CDR2 is YDEGEE in the germline V gene. The CDR3 coding sequence is TGTGCCAGCAGCTTGGTACTCGGCGGCTCAGATACGCAGTATTTT. Its translation: CASSLVLGGSDTQYF.

The V and J genes are TRBV9 and TRBJ1-3; D not certain. V was clipped by 3 bases and J by 7 bases, with 17 bases between them. CDR1 is SGDLS, CDR2 YYNGEE, per germline. This CDR3 spans 15 amino acids. CDR3 in amino acids: CASSEGPGISNTIYF. The CDR3 DNA sequence: TGTGCCAGCAGCGAGGGCCCGGGCATATCCAACACCATATATTTT.

V is TRBV5-1 and J is TRBJ2-3; TRBD2 agrees at 16 bases. The CDR3 runs 18 residues. V trimming: 0 bases; J trimming: 3 bases; junction bases outside the gene matches: 4. CDR1 and CDR2 from the germline V gene are SGHRS and YFSETQ. As DNA, the CDR3 is TGCGCCAGCAGCTTGGTGGGACTAGCGGGGGGGCCTACAGATACGCAGTATTTT. Translated, it gives CASSLVGLAGGPTDTQYF.

V and J are TRBV6-1 and TRBJ2-3, with unresolved D. Per the germline V gene, CDR1 is MNHNS and CDR2 is SASEGT. Between the trimmed V and J ends, which lost 1 base and 4 bases, there was a span of 12 bases. The CDR3 runs 15 residues. Written as DNA, the CDR3 is TGTGCCAGCAGTGAAGGTTGGGGATCGCCAGATACGCAGTATTTT. This translates into CASSEGWGSPDTQYF.

This chain links TRBV5-1 with TRBJ1-1; D gene unclear. This CDR3 comprises 13 residues. Trimming pared 0 bases from V and 4 bases from J, leaving 7 bases between. Germline loops: CDR1 SGHRS, CDR2 YFSETQ. In DNA form, the CDR3 reads TGCGCCAGCAGCTTGGCCCTGAGCACTGAAGCTTTCTTT. It yields the protein CASSLALSTEAFF.

The chain combines TRBV5-6 with TRBJ1-4; no definite D call. The germline V gene encodes CDR1 SGHDT and CDR2 YYEEEE. The length of the CDR3 is 15 residues. V lost 0 bases and J 5 bases, leaving 11 bases between the germline ends. The CDR3 reads CASSLAQARNEKLFF. CDR3 DNA sequence: TGTGCCAGCAGCTTGGCGCAGGCCCGGAATGAAAAACTGTTTTTT.